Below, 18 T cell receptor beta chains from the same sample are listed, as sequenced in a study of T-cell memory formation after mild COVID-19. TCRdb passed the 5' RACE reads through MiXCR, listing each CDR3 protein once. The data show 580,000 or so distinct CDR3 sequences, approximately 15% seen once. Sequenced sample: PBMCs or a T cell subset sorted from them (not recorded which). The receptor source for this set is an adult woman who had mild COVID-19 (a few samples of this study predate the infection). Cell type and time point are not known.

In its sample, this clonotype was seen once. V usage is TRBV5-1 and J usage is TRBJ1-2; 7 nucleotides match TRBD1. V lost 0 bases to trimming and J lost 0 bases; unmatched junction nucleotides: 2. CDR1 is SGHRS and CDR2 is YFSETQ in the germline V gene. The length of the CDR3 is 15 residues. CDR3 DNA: TGCGCCAGCAGCTTGGAGGGACAGACTAACTATGGCTACACCTTC. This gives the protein CASSLEGQTNYGYTF.

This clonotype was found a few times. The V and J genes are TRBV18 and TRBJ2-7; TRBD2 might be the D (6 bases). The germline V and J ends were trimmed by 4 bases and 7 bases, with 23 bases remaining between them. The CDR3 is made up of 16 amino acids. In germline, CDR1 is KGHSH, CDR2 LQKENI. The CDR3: CASSRGGGTPLFEQYF. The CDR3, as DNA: TGTGCCAGCTCACGAGGTGGGGGGACGCCACTGTTTGAGCAGTACTTC.

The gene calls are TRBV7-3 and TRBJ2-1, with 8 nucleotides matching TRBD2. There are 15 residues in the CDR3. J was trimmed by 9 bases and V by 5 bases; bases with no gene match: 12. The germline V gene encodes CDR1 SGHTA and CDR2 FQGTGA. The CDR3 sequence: CASSRGLASQFEQFF. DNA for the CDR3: TGTGCCAGCAGCCGAGGACTAGCTTCTCAGTTTGAGCAGTTCTTC.

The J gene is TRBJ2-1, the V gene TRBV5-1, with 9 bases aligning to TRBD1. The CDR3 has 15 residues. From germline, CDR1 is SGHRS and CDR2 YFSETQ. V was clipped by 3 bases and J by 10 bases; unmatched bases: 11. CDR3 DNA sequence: TGCGCCAGCAGCTCCGGGACAGGGCTTCTAGGGGAGCAGTTCTTC. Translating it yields CASSSGTGLLGEQFF.

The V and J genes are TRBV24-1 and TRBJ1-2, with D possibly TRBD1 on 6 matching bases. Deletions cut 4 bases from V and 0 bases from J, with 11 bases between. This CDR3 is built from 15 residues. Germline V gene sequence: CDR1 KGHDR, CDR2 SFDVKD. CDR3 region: CATSDRGQANYGYTF. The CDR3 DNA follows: TGTGCCACCAGTGACAGGGGTCAAGCTAACTATGGCTACACCTTC.

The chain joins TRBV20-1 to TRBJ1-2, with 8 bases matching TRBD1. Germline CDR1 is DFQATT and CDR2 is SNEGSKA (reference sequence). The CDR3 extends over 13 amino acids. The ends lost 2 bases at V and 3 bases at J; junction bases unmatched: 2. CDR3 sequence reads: CSARQQGDYGYTF. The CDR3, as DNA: TGCAGTGCTAGACAACAGGGGGACTATGGCTACACCTTC.

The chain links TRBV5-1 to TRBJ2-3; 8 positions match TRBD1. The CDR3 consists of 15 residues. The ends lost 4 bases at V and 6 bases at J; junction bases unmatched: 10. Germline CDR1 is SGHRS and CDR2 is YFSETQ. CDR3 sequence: CASSGGTGRGDTQYF. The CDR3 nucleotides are TGCGCCAGCAGCGGCGGGACAGGACGAGGGGATACGCAGTATTTT. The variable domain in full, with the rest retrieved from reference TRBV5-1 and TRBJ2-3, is KAGVTQTPRYLIKTRGQQVTLSCSPISGHRSVSWYQQTPGQGLQFLFEYFSETQRNKGNFPGRFSGRQFSNSRSEMNVSTLELGDSALYLCASSGGTGRGDTQYFGPGTRLTVL.

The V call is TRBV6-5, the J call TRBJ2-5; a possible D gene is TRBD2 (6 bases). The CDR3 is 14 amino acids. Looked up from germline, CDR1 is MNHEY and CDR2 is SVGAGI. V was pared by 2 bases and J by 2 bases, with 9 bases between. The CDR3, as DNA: TGTGCCAGCAGTTACGACGGGAGTCAAGAGACCCAGTACTTC. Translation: CASSYDGSQETQYF.

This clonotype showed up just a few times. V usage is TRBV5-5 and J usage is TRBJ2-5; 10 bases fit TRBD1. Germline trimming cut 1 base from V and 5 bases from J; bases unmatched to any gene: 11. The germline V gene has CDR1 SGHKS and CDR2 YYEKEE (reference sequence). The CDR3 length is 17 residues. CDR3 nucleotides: TGTGCCAGCAGCTTGCCCGGGACAGGGGTTGGTAGGGAGACCCAGTACTTC. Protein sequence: CASSLPGTGVGRETQYF.

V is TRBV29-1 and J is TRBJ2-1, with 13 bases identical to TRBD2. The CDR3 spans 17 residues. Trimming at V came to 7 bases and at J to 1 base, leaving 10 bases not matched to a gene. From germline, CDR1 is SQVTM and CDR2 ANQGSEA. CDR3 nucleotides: TGCAGCGCCATACTAGCGGGAGGGCCGATATCCTACAATGAGCAGTTCTTC. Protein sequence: CSAILAGGPISYNEQFF.

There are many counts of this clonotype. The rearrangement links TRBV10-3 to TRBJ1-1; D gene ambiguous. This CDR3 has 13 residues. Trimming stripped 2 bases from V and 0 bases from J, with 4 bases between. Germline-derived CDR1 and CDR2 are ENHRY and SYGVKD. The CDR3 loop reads CAISETVNTEAFF. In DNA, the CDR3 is TGTGCCATCAGTGAGACAGTGAACACTGAAGCTTTCTTT.

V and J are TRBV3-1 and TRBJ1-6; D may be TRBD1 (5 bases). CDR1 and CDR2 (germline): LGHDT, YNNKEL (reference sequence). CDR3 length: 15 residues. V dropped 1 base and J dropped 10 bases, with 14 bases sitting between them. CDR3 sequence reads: CASSQVGGGFSPLHF. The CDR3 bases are TGTGCCAGCAGCCAAGTGGGGGGAGGATTCTCACCCCTCCACTTT.

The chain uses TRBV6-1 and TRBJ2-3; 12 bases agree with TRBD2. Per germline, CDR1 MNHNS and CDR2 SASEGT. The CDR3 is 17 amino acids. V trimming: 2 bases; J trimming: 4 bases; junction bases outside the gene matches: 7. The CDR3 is CASSERTSGVRADTQYF. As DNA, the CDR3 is TGTGCCAGCAGTGAAAGGACTAGCGGGGTGAGGGCAGATACGCAGTATTTT.

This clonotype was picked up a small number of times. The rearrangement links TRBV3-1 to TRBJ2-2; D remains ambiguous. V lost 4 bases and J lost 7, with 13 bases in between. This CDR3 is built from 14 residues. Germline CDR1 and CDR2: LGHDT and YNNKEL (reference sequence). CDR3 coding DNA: TGTGCCAGCAGCCCACGATGGGGTCACGGGGAGCTGTTTTTT. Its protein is CASSPRWGHGELFF.

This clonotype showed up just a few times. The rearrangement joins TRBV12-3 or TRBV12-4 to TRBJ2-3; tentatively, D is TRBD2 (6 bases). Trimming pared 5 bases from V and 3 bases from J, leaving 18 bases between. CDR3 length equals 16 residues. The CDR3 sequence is CASSPKTAGRTDTQYF. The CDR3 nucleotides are TGTGCCAGCAGTCCAAAAACGGCGGGACGGACAGATACGCAGTATTTT.

The CDR3 nucleotides read TGTGCCAGCAGTTACTCGAGATTATACGAGCAGTACTTC. As protein: CASSYSRLYEQYF. J is TRBJ2-7 and V is TRBV6-2 or TRBV6-3; D gene uncertain. V shed 0 bases and J shed 4 bases, with 7 bases lying between them. Germline loops: CDR1 MNHEY, CDR2 SVGEGT. This CDR3 spans 13 amino acids.

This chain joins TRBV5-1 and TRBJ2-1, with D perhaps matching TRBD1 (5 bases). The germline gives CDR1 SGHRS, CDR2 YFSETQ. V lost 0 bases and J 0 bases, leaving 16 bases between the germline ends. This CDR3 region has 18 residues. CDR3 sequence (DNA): TGCGCCAGCAGCTTGGCCTCAGGGTGGATAAGCTCCTACAATGAGCAGTTCTTC. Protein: CASSLASGWISSYNEQFF.

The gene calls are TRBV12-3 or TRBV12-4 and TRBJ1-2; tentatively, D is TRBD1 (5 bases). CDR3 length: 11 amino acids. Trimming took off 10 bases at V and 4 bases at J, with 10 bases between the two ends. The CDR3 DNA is TGTGCCATCGAGGGGCCCTATGGCTACACCTTC. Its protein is CAIEGPYGYTF.